A selection of T cell receptor beta chains follows, all from one sample in a study of shared clonotypes between healthy human individuals. The assay was immunoSEQ multiplex PCR, and TCRdb's table has in-frame clones only and misses some. Among some 2 million clones listed, about 95% were seen once. Sequenced material: naive CD8+ T cells sorted from blood. These receptor sequences come from a man between 18 and 29 years old in good health. The CDR3 runs from the conserved cysteine through the conserved F or W. A D gene is named only where the DNA matches it firmly. Clone size is given for some rows only: seen once, a few or many times, or a class if the clone is expanded.

D: NA; size: NA; V: TRBV5-1; length: 15; J: TRBJ2-2; DNA: TGCGCCAGCAGCTTGACGTCAGCTTTTAGCGGGGAGCTGTTTTTT; CDR3: CASSLTSAFSGELFF
D: TRBD1; size: NA; V: TRBV18; length: 15; J: TRBJ2-7; DNA: TGTGCCAGCTCCCCCCCCGGGACAGGGATCTACGAGCAGTACTTC; CDR3: CASSPPGTGIYEQYF
D: NA; size: NA; V: TRBV9; length: 15; J: TRBJ2-7; DNA: TGTGCCAGCAGCGTAGAGCCATCGCTCTCCTACGAGCAGTACTTC; CDR3: CASSVEPSLSYEQYF
D: NA; size: NA; V: TRBV4-1; length: 18; J: TRBJ2-3; DNA: TGCGCCAGCAGCCAAGATCAGGGGCCTAGCAAGGGCACAGATACGCAGTATTTT; CDR3: CASSQDQGPSKGTDTQYF
D: NA; size: NA; V: TRBV30; length: 12; J: TRBJ2-7; DNA: TGTGCCTGGAGTGGGGATGACTACGAGCAGTACTTC; CDR3: CAWSGDDYEQYF
D: NA; size: NA; V: TRBV6-5; length: 13; J: TRBJ2-7; DNA: TGTGCCAGCAGTCCGACAGGTCCCTACGAGCAGTACTTC; CDR3: CASSPTGPYEQYF
D: NA; size: NA; V: TRBV7-9; length: 15; J: TRBJ2-3; DNA: TGTGCCAGCAGCTTAGAGGCTAGCGACACAGATACGCAGTATTTT; CDR3: CASSLEASDTDTQYF
D: NA; size: NA; V: TRBV27; length: 15; J: TRBJ2-1; DNA: TGTGCCAGCAGTTTGTTTTTAAGCTCCTACAATGAGCAGTTCTTC; CDR3: CASSLFLSSYNEQFF
D: NA; size: NA; V: TRBV5-1; length: 15; J: TRBJ2-1; DNA: TGCGCCAGCAGCTTGGAGGGACAAGGTCCCAATGAGCAGTTCTTC; CDR3: CASSLEGQGPNEQFF
D: TRBD1; size: NA; V: TRBV30; length: 11; J: TRBJ1-1; DNA: TGTGCCTGGGAAGGGACAGGCGAAGCTTTCTTT; CDR3: CAWEGTGEAFF
D: NA; size: NA; V: TRBV4-1; length: 14; J: TRBJ1-1; DNA: TGCGCCAGCAGCCAAGCAGAGTTGGGAGGGGGAGCTTTCTTT; CDR3: CASSQAELGGGAFF
D: TRBD1; size: NA; V: TRBV9; length: 15; J: TRBJ2-1; DNA: TGTGCCAGCAGTTTCCGGGACAGGGGAAAGAATGAGCAGTTCTTC; CDR3: CASSFRDRGKNEQFF
D: TRBD1; size: once; V: TRBV29-1; length: 14; J: TRBJ1-5; DNA: TGCAGCGTCGGACAGGGGGATAGCAATCAGCCCCAGCATTTT; CDR3: CSVGQGDSNQPQHF
D: NA; size: NA; V: TRBV5-1; length: 15; J: TRBJ1-1; DNA: TGCGCCAGCAGCTTTATACCGGGCGGTGGCACTGAAGCTTTCTTT; CDR3: CASSFIPGGGTEAFF
D: TRBD2; size: NA; V: TRBV11-3; length: 13; J: TRBJ2-1; DNA: TGTGCCAGCAGCACCGGGACTAGTACTGAGCAGTTCTTC; CDR3: CASSTGTSTEQFF
D: NA; size: NA; V: TRBV7-9; length: 17; J: TRBJ2-7; DNA: TGTGCCAGCAGCTTATTGTGGTTCCGACCGGAGACCTACGAGCAGTACTTC; CDR3: CASSLLWFRPETYEQYF
D: TRBD1; size: NA; V: TRBV27; length: 13; J: TRBJ2-1; DNA: TGTGCCAGCAGCCCCGGGACAGACAATGAGCAGTTCTTC; CDR3: CASSPGTDNEQFF
D: NA; size: NA; V: TRBV7-9; length: 14; J: TRBJ2-4; DNA: TGTGCCAGCAGCTTAGTTGCAGGCGCAAACATTCAGTACTTC; CDR3: CASSLVAGANIQYF
D: TRBD1; size: many; V: TRBV28; length: 14; J: TRBJ2-7; DNA: TGTGCCAGCAGTATCAGGGGGCACTCCTACGAGCAGTACTTC; CDR3: CASSIRGHSYEQYF
D: TRBD2; size: NA; V: TRBV2; length: 14; J: TRBJ2-1; DNA: TGTGCCAGCAGTTGGCTAGCGGCTTCCAATGAGCAGTTCTTC; CDR3: CASSWLAASNEQFF
D: NA; size: NA; V: TRBV4-1; length: 14; J: TRBJ1-1; DNA: TGCGCCAGCAGCCAAGAAGGCCCGAACACTGAAGCTTTCTTT; CDR3: CASSQEGPNTEAFF
D: NA; size: once; V: TRBV7-9; length: 16; J: TRBJ2-3; DNA: TGTGCCAGCAGCGCGTCAGGGTTTAGCGGAACAGATACGCAGTATTTT; CDR3: CASSASGFSGTDTQYF
D: TRBD2; size: NA; V: TRBV27; length: 17; J: TRBJ2-1; DNA: TGTGCCAGCAGTTTGCATACCTCTAGCGGGGGTTACAATGAGCAGTTCTTC; CDR3: CASSLHTSSGGYNEQFF
D: TRBD2; size: NA; V: TRBV9; length: 14; J: TRBJ2-7; DNA: TGTGCCAGCAGCGTTAGCGGGAGAAACGACGAGCAGTACTTC; CDR3: CASSVSGRNDEQYF
D: TRBD2; size: NA; V: TRBV5-1; length: 15; J: TRBJ2-1; DNA: TGCGCCAGCAGCTTGGCGGGACTAGCTTACAATGAGCAGTTCTTC; CDR3: CASSLAGLAYNEQFF
D: NA; size: NA; V: TRBV7-9; length: 13; J: TRBJ2-3; DNA: TGTGCCAGCAGCGGGACTGGGCCAGATACGCAGTATTTT; CDR3: CASSGTGPDTQYF
D: NA; size: NA; V: TRBV27; length: 15; J: TRBJ2-1; DNA: TGTGCCAGCAGTTCCCGAGAGGGCTGGAGCAATGAGCAGTTCTTC; CDR3: CASSSREGWSNEQFF
D: TRBD2; size: NA; V: TRBV19; length: 15; J: TRBJ2-3; DNA: TGTGCCAGTAGTTCCTTAACTAGCGGCACAGATACGCAGTATTTT; CDR3: CASSSLTSGTDTQYF